This T cell receptor beta chain came from a study of regulatory T cells in long-lasting Graves disease. Study-wide results and caveats: Rather than thyroid tissue, only peripheral blood underwent study. Persistent Graves' patients had lower TCR diversity than newly diagnosed ones.

This clonotype came up many times. Antigen specificity is unknown. Time point indicated: newly diagnosed GD, antithyroid drugs for less than 3 months. RNA from PBMCs was the source of the TCR library. TCR beta libraries were built with iRepertoire HTBI primers and Arm-PCR of CDR3 regions. TCRdb re-derived calls from the multiplex PCR reads in MiXCR, one entry per CDR3 protein. The table includes under 800,000 distinct CDR3 sequences, roughly 15% detected once. The sample also formed part of further work on T cells in Graves' hyperthyroidism and ophthalmopathy. From that paper: Graves' hyperthyroidism showing no ophthalmopathy progression within 18 months was considered stable. Appearing also in blood were most of the thyroid clonotypes expanded above 0.001.

Sequenced here: peripheral blood mononuclear cells (PBMCs), sampled at new diagnosis, from a patient treated with antithyroid drugs. The sequence was collected from a woman aged 25 to 45 with Graves disease.

The DNA of the CDR3 is TGTGCCACCAGCTCCCGAAGTAGGGGAGAGGGGACCGGTGAGCAGTTCTTC. This encodes CATSSRSRGEGTGEQFF. V gene TRBV15 combines with J gene TRBJ2-1, with D possibly being TRBD1 or TRBD2 (5 bases each). This CDR3 is 17 amino acids long. CDR1 LNHNV and CDR2 YYDKDF come from the germline V gene (reference sequence). Deletions cut 5 bases from V and 9 bases from J, with 26 bases between.